The 9 T cell receptor beta chains below were found in one sample sequenced in a study of blood T cell repertoires in COVID-19. Clones were read by immunoSEQ multiplex PCR, and TCRdb kept only the in-frame ones, dropping some. The table records about 10,000 clones, over 70% of them present only once. Sequencing was carried out using peripheral blood. These receptors came from a human donor in a cohort sampled during active COVID-19.

Remarks on this clone: Other DNA sequences from this sample encode an identical CDR3 as well. The chain joins TRBV7-9 to TRBJ2-7; D is perhaps TRBD1 (5 bases). Trimming removed 3 bases from V and 5 bases from J, with 11 bases in between. The CDR3 spans 13 residues. The germline CDR1 and CDR2 sequences are SEHNR and FQNEAQ (reference sequence). The CDR3 coding sequence is TGTGCCAGCAGCTTTCCGCAGGGTCACGAGCAGTACTTC. Its protein product is CASSFPQGHEQYF.

In DNA form, the CDR3 reads TGCAGTGCTAGGCGAGAGACCCAGTACTTC. Translating it yields CSARRETQYF. This chain links TRBV20-1 with TRBJ2-5; D remains unclear. Per the germline V gene, CDR1 is DFQATT and CDR2 is SNEGSKA (reference sequence). V was pared by 3 bases and J by 4 bases, with 3 bases between. The CDR3 totals 10 residues.

J is TRBJ2-2 and V is TRBV6-5, with 7 bases aligning to TRBD1. V shed 9 bases and J 5 bases; nucleotides not matched to a gene: 9. This CDR3 region has 14 residues. Germline V gives CDR1 MNHEY, CDR2 SVGAGI. CDR3 sequence: CASNTGQQTGELFF. The CDR3 nucleotides read TGTGCCAGTAATACGGGACAGCAAACCGGGGAGCTGTTTTTT.

The rearrangement uses TRBV5-8 and TRBJ1-3, with D possibly TRBD1 on 5 matching bases. This CDR3 region has 17 residues. Trimming removed 2 bases at V and 0 bases at J, with 15 bases between. Germline CDR1 is SGHTS and CDR2 is YDEGEE. The CDR3 bases are TGTGCCAGCAGCTTTGTGGGGGGACGGTCCTCTGGAAACACCATATATTTT. Amino acid sequence: CASSFVGGRSSGNTIYF.

The J gene is TRBJ2-5, the V gene TRBV2; TRBD2 matches 7 bases. The CDR3 has 16 amino acids. Germline-derived CDR1 and CDR2 are SNHLY and FYNNEI. The J segment lost 1 base and the V segment lost 6 bases, leaving 11 bases of the junction unmatched. The CDR3 DNA reads TGTGCCAGCAGCAGGTCCGGCGGGGGATTCCAAGAGACCCAGTACTTC. Protein sequence: CASSRSGGGFQETQYF.

This chain links TRBV7-9 with TRBJ2-2; tentatively, D is TRBD1 (6 bases). With 2 bases removed from V and 6 bases from J, the gap between germline ends came to 7 bases. The CDR3 totals 13 residues. Germline V lookup: CDR1 SEHNR, CDR2 FQNEAQ (reference sequence). Here the CDR3 DNA reads TGTGCCAGCAGCTTAAGACAGGCCGGGGAGCTGTTTTTT. This sequence encodes CASSLRQAGELFF. Using reference TRBV7-9 and TRBJ2-2 for the parts outside the CDR3, the full variable domain is DTGVSQNPRHKITKRGQNVTFRCDPISEHNRLYWYRQTLGQGPEFLTYFQNEAQLEKSRLLSDRFSAERPKGSFSTLEIQRTEQGDSAMYLCASSLRQAGELFFGEGSRLTVL.

J is TRBJ2-2 and V is TRBV18; D remains ambiguous. V was pared by 0 bases and J by 7 bases, with 12 bases between. The CDR3 has 15 amino acids. Germline-derived CDR1 and CDR2 are KGHSH and LQKENI. CDR3 region: CASSPPSESVGELFF. The CDR3 DNA reads as TGTGCCAGCTCACCACCTTCGGAGAGCGTCGGGGAGCTGTTTTTT.

This chain uses TRBV6-1 with TRBJ1-5; D is unclear. V shed 2 bases and J shed 6 bases, with 8 bases lying between them. The CDR3 sequence is 13 residues long. From germline, CDR1 is MNHNS and CDR2 SASEGT. The CDR3 here is CASSETFGQPQHF. CDR3 sequence (DNA): TGTGCCAGCAGTGAAACTTTTGGTCAGCCCCAGCATTTT.

The gene calls are TRBV7-2 and TRBJ1-2; no clear D gene. With 5 bases removed from V and 6 bases from J, the gap between germline ends came to 19 bases. The CDR3 runs to 15 residues. CDR1 and CDR2 (germline): SGHTA, FQGNSA. In nucleotides, the CDR3 is TGTGCCAGCAGCCCTCGTTCAGAAACGGGGAATGGCTACACCTTC. Its translation is CASSPRSETGNGYTF.